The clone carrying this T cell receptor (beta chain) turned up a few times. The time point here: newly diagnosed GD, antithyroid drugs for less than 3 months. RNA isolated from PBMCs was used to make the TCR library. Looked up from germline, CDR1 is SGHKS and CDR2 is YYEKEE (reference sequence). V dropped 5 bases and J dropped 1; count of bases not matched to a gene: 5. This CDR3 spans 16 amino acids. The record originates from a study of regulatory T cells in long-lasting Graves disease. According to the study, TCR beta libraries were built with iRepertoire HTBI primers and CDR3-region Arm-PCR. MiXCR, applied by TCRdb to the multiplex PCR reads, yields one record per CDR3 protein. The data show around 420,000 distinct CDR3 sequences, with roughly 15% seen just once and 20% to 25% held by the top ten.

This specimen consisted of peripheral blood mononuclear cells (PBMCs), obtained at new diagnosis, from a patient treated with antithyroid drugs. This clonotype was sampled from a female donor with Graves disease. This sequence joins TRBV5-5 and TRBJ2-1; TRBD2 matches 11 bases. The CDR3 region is CASREGLAVSYNEQFF. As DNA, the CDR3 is TGTGCCAGCAGGGAGGGACTAGCGGTTTCCTACAATGAGCAGTTCTTC.